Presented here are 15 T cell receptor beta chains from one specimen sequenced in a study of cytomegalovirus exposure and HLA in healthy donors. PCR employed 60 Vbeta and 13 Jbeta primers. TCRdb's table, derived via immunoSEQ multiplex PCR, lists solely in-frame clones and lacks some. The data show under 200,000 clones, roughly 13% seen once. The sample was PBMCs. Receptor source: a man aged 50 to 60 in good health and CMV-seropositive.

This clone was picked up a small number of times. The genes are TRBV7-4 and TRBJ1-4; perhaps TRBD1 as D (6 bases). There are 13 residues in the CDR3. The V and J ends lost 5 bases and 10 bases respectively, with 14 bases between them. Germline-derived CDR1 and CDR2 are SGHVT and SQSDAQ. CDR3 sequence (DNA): TGTGCCAGCAGCCTCCTAGGGGGGGGAAAACTGTTTTTT. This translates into CASSLLGGGKLFF. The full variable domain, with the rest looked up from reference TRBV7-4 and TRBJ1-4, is GAGVSQSPRYKVAKRGRDVALRCDSISGHVTLYWYRQTLGQGSEVLTYSQSDAQRDKSGRPSGRFSAERPERSVSTLKIQRTEQGDSAVYLCASSLLGGGKLFFGSGTQLSVL.

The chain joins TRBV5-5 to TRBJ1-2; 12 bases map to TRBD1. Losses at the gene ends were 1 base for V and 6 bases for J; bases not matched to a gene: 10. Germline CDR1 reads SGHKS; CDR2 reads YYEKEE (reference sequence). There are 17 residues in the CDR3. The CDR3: CASSLTGTGGAIDGYTF. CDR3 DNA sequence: TGTGCCAGCAGCTTGACCGGGACAGGGGGCGCGATAGATGGCTACACCTTC.

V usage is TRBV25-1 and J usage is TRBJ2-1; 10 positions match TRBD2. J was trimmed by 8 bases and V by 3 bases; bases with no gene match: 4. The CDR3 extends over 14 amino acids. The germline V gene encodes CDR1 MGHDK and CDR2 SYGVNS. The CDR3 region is CASSDSGGAYEQFF. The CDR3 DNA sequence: TGTGCCAGCAGTGACAGCGGGGGGGCATATGAGCAGTTCTTC.

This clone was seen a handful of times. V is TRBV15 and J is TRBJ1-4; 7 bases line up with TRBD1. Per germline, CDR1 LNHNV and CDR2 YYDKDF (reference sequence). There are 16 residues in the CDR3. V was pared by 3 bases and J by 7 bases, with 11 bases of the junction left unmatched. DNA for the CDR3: TGTGCCACCAGCAGGGGGAGACAGGGCAGGTCTGAAAAACTGTTTTTT. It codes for CATSRGRQGRSEKLFF.

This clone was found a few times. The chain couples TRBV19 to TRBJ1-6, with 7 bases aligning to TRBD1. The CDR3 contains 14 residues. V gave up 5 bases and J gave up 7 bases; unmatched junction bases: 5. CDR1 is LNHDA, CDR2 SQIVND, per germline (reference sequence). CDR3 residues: CASSGETGNSPLHF. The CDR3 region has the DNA TGTGCCAGTAGTGGAGAGACAGGGAATTCACCCCTCCACTTT.

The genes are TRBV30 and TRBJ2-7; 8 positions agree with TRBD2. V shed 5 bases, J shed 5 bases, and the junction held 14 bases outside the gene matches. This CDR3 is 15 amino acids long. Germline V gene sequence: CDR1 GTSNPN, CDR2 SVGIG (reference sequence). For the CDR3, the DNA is TGTGCCTGGGATTCGGAAGCGGGAGCCCCCCACGAGCAGTACTTC. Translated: CAWDSEAGAPHEQYF.

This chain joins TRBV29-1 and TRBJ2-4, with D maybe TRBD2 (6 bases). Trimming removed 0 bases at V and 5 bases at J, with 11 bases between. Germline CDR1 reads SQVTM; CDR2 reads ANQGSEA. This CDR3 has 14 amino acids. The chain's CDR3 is CSVEDGGVQNIQYF. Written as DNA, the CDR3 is TGCAGCGTTGAAGATGGAGGGGTACAAAACATTCAGTACTTC.

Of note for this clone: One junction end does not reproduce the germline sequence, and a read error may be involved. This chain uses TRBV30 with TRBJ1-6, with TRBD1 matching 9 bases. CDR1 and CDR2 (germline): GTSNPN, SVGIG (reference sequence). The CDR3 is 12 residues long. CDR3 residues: CAWRGNKGQGCF. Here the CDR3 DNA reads TGTGCCTGGAGAGGGAATAAGGGACAGGGCTGCTTT.

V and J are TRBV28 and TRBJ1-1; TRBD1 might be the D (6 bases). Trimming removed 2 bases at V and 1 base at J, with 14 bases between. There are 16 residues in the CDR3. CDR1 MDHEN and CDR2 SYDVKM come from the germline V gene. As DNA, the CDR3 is TGTGCCAGCAGTTTAGGTAGGGCCAGGGGGAACACTGAAGCTTTCTTT. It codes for CASSLGRARGNTEAFF. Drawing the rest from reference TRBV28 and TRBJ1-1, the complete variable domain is DVKVTQSSRYLVKRTGEKVFLECVQDMDHENMFWYRQDPGLGLRLIYFSYDVKMKEKGDIPEGYSVSREKKERFSLILESASTNQTSMYLCASSLGRARGNTEAFFGQGTRLTVV.

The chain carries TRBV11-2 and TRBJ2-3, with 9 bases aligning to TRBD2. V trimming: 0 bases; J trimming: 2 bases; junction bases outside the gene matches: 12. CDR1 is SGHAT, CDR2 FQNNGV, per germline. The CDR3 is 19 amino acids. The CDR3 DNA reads TGTGCCAGCAGCTTAGATGGCGTAGCGGGGGCGATCCACACAGATACGCAGTATTTT. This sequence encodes CASSLDGVAGAIHTDTQYF.

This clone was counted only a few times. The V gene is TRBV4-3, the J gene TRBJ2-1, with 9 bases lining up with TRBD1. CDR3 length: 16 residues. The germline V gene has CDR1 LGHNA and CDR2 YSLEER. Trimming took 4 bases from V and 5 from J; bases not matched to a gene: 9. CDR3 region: CASSRTTGGLNNEQFF. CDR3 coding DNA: TGCGCCAGCAGCCGCACAACAGGGGGCTTGAACAATGAGCAGTTCTTC.

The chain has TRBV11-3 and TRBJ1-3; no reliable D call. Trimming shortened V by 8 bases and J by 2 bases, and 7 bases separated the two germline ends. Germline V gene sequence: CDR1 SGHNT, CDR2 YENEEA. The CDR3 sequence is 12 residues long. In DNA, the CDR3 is TGTGCCAGCCGGAGGGCTGGAAACACCATATATTTT. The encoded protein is CASRRAGNTIYF.

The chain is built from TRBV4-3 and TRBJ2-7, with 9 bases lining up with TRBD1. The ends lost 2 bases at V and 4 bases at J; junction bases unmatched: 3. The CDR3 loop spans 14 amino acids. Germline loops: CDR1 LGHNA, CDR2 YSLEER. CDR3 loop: CASSQSDRGYEQYF. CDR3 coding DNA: TGCGCCAGCAGCCAAAGCGACAGGGGGTACGAGCAGTACTTC.

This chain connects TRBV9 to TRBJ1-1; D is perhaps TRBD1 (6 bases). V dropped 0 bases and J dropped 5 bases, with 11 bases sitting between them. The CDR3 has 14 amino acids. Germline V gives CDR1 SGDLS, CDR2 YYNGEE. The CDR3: CASSVDSGDTEAFF. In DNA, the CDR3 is TGTGCCAGCAGCGTAGATTCAGGGGATACTGAAGCTTTCTTT. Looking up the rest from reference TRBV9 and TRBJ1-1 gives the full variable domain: DSGVTQTPKHLITATGQRVTLRCSPRSGDLSVYWYQQSLDQGLQFLIQYYNGEERAKGNILERFSAQQFPDLHSELNLSSLELGDSALYFCASSVDSGDTEAFFGQGTRLTVV.

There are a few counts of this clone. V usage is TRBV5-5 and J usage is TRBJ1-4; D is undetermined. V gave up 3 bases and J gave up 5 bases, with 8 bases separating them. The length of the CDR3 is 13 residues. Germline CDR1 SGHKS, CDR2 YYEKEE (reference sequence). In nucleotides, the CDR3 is TGTGCCAGCAGCTCCCTAGCGAATGAAAAACTGTTTTTT. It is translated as CASSSLANEKLFF.